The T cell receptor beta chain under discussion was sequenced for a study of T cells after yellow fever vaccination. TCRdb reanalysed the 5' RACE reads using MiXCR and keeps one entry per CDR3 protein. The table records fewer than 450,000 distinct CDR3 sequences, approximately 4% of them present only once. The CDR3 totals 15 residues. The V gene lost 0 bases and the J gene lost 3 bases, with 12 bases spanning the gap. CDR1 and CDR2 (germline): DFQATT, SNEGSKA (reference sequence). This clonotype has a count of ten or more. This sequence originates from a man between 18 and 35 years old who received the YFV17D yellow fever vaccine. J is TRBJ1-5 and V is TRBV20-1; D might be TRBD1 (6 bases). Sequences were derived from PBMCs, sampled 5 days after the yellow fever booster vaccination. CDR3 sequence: CSAREKDRFNQPQHF. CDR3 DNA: TGCAGTGCTAGAGAGAAGGACAGATTCAATCAGCCCCAGCATTTT.